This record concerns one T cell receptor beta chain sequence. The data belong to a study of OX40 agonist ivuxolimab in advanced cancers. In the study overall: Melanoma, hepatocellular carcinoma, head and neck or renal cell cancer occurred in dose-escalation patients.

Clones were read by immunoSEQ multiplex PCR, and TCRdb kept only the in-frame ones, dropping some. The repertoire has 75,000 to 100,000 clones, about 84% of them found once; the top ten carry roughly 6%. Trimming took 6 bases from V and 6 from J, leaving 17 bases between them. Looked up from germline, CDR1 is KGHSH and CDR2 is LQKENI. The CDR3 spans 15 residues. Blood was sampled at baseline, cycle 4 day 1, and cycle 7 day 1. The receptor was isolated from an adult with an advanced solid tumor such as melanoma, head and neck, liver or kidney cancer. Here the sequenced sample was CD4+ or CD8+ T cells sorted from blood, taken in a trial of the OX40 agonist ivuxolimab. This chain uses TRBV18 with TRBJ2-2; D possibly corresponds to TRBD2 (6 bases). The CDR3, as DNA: TGTGCCAGCTCGCCCTGGAGGGTAGAGGCCGGGGAGCTGTTTTTT. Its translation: CASSPWRVEAGELFF.